A selection of T cell receptor beta chains follows, all from one sample in a study of T cell responses to AZD1222 COVID-19 vaccine. TCRdb's table, derived via immunoSEQ multiplex PCR, lists solely in-frame clones and lacks some. The sample holds under 200,000 clones, approximately 90% seen once. Here the sequenced sample was peripheral blood, taken on day 0 of MenACWY control vaccination. These receptors were obtained from an adult in good health. The CDR3 runs from the conserved cysteine through the conserved F or W. The order of the fields is V gene, clone size, J gene, D gene, CDR3 DNA, CDR3 protein. A D gene is named only where the DNA matches it firmly. Clone size, where shown, is once, few, many, or a class for clones that have expanded.

V: TRBV7-2; size: .; J: TRBJ1-5; D: .; DNA: TGTGCCAGCAGCCCCAGCCAGGGAGGCGGGCAGCCCCAGCATTTT; CDR3: CASSPSQGGGQPQHF
V: TRBV21-1; size: .; J: TRBJ2-7; D: .; DNA: TGTGCCAGCAGCATAATAAAAAACCCGGGCCTGGGTTCCTACGAGCAGTACTTC; CDR3: CASSIIKNPGLGSYEQYF
V: TRBV28; size: .; J: TRBJ2-2; D: .; DNA: TGTGCCAGCAGGGGGTATGTTAAAAACGGGCCCCCGACCGGGGAGCTGTTTTTT; CDR3: CASRGYVKNGPPTGELFF
V: TRBV19; size: .; J: TRBJ2-1; D: .; DNA: TGTGCCAGTAGTATATTGGGATCCCAGCAGTTCTTC; CDR3: CASSILGSQQFF
V: TRBV10-2; size: .; J: TRBJ1-1; D: .; DNA: TGCGCCAGCAGTGAGAGGAGGAAAGAGGGTGAAGCTTTCTTT; CDR3: CASSERRKEGEAFF
V: TRBV5-1; size: .; J: TRBJ2-7; D: TRBD1; DNA: TGCGCCAGCAGTTATGCGGTGAAGACAGGGTATCACGAGCAGTACTTC; CDR3: CASSYAVKTGYHEQYF
V: TRBV10-2; size: .; J: TRBJ1-5; D: .; DNA: TGCGCCAGCCGCGGGGGCTGGAGCAATCAGCCCCAGCATTTT; CDR3: CASRGGWSNQPQHF
V: TRBV6-6; size: .; J: TRBJ2-7; D: TRBD2; DNA: TGTGCAAGTTCGGGGACTAGGGGCTACGAGCAGTACTTC; CDR3: CASSGTRGYEQYF
V: TRBV7-2; size: .; J: TRBJ1-4; D: .; DNA: TGTGCCAGCAGCCTTAGGCCCTCTAACAGCGCAACTAATGAAAAACTGTTTTTT; CDR3: CASSLRPSNSATNEKLFF
V: TRBV10-3; size: .; J: TRBJ1-2; D: TRBD1; DNA: TGTGCCATCAGCCTCGAGGGGGCAGGCTATGGCTACACCTTC; CDR3: CAISLEGAGYGYTF
V: TRBV28; size: .; J: TRBJ1-5; D: TRBD1; DNA: TGTGCCAGCAGACCCACGACAGGGGGCGGCAGGAAGCCCCAGCATTTT; CDR3: CASRPTTGGGRKPQHF
V: TRBV18; size: .; J: TRBJ2-2; D: .; DNA: TGTGCCAGCTCACCACTTCCGAGGGGGACCGGGGAGCTGTTTTTT; CDR3: CASSPLPRGTGELFF
V: TRBV19; size: .; J: TRBJ1-2; D: TRBD1; DNA: TGTGCCAGTAGTATACCGGGACAGGGATGGGGCTACACCTTC; CDR3: CASSIPGQGWGYTF
V: TRBV6-2/TRBV6-3; size: .; J: TRBJ1-5; D: .; DNA: TGTGCCAGCAGTTACTCGTCAGGACGTACCAATCAGCCCCAGCATTTT; CDR3: CASSYSSGRTNQPQHF
V: TRBV6-6; size: .; J: TRBJ1-3; D: .; DNA: TGTGCCAGCAGTTACTCATCCGGAAACACCATATATTTT; CDR3: CASSYSSGNTIYF
V: TRBV14; size: .; J: TRBJ2-1; D: TRBD2; DNA: TGTGCCAGCAGCCACTGGCGGGAGACGGCTTACAATGAGCAGTTCTTC; CDR3: CASSHWRETAYNEQFF
V: TRBV30; size: .; J: TRBJ1-2; D: .; DNA: TGTGCCTGGAGTGTAGGTTTTAACTATGGCTACACCTTC; CDR3: CAWSVGFNYGYTF
V: TRBV5-1; size: .; J: TRBJ2-1; D: .; DNA: TGCGCCAGCAGCGCCGGGACCACCTTTAGGACGATTAATGAGCAGTTCTTC; CDR3: CASSAGTTFRTINEQFF
V: TRBV21-1; size: .; J: TRBJ1-6; D: .; DNA: TGTGCCAGCAGCAAACCCCCGAGCTCCTATAATTCACCCCTCCACTTT; CDR3: CASSKPPSSYNSPLHF
V: TRBV4-3; size: .; J: TRBJ2-3; D: TRBD1; DNA: TGCGCCAGCAGCCGCCGGACAGGGGCGGATACGCAGTATTTT; CDR3: CASSRRTGADTQYF
V: TRBV5-1; size: .; J: TRBJ2-7; D: .; DNA: TGCGCCAGCAGCTTGGGAGGAGGACAAGGAACCGACGAGCAGTACTTC; CDR3: CASSLGGGQGTDEQYF
V: TRBV7-2; size: .; J: TRBJ1-4; D: TRBD1; DNA: TGTGCCAGCAGCCAACAGGGGGATAATGAAAAACTGTTTTTT; CDR3: CASSQQGDNEKLFF
V: TRBV5-1; size: .; J: TRBJ2-1; D: TRBD2; DNA: TGCGCCAGCAGCTTGGGGGACTACCCCAATGAGCAGTTCTTC; CDR3: CASSLGDYPNEQFF
V: TRBV3-1/TRBV3-2; size: .; J: TRBJ1-2; D: .; DNA: TGTGCCAGCAGCCATTACGTTGGGACGGACTATGGCTACACCTTC; CDR3: CASSHYVGTDYGYTF
V: TRBV5-1; size: once; J: TRBJ1-1; D: TRBD1; DNA: TGCGCCAGCAGCTTGACGGGACAGACAATGAACACTGAAGCTTTCTTT; CDR3: CASSLTGQTMNTEAFF
V: TRBV28; size: once; J: TRBJ1-2; D: TRBD1; DNA: TGTGCCAGCAGTTACCAGGGACAGGGGTCTTCGTATGGCTACACCTTC; CDR3: CASSYQGQGSSYGYTF
V: TRBV28; size: .; J: TRBJ2-2; D: TRBD1; DNA: TGTGCCAGCGGACAGGGAGACACCGGGGAGCTGTTTTTT; CDR3: CASGQGDTGELFF
V: TRBV30; size: .; J: TRBJ2-1; D: .; DNA: TGTGCCTGGAGTGTACTGAGGGCCAAACAAGTCTTC; CDR3: CAWSVLRAKQVF
V: TRBV27; size: .; J: TRBJ2-5; D: TRBD2; DNA: TGTGCCAGCAGCCGAGCGGGAGGGTACGCAGAGACCCAGTACTTC; CDR3: CASSRAGGYAETQYF
V: TRBV19; size: .; J: TRBJ1-2; D: .; DNA: TGTGCCAGTAGTATTCCAGAGACAGGCTATGGCTACACCTTC; CDR3: CASSIPETGYGYTF
V: TRBV25-1; size: .; J: TRBJ1-4; D: .; DNA: TGTGCCAGCAGTGAACTGCGGGGGCTGACTAATGAAAAACTGTTTTTT; CDR3: CASSELRGLTNEKLFF
V: TRBV28; size: .; J: TRBJ1-1; D: TRBD1; DNA: TGTGCCAGCAGGGCAGGGGGCCGGACTGAAGCTTTCTTT; CDR3: CASRAGGRTEAFF
V: TRBV5-1; size: .; J: TRBJ1-6; D: .; DNA: TGCGCCAGCAGCCACTCAGGGTTGGGTTCACCCCTCCACTTT; CDR3: CASSHSGLGSPLHF
V: TRBV9; size: .; J: TRBJ1-6; D: .; DNA: TGTGCCAGCAGCTCCCACGAACCCCGGGAATCACCCCTCCACTTT; CDR3: CASSSHEPRESPLHF
V: TRBV5-1; size: .; J: TRBJ1-2; D: .; DNA: TGCGCCAGCAGCAACCCGGCCAGGGTTGGCGCTGGCTACACCTTC; CDR3: CASSNPARVGAGYTF
V: TRBV2; size: .; J: TRBJ1-5; D: TRBD1; DNA: TGTGCCAGCAGTCACGGACAGGCGCATCAGCCCCAGCATTTT; CDR3: CASSHGQAHQPQHF
V: TRBV27; size: .; J: TRBJ1-1; D: TRBD1; DNA: TGTGCCAGCAGTGCCCCACAGGGGCGAGCCTCTGAAGCTTTCTTT; CDR3: CASSAPQGRASEAFF
V: TRBV19; size: .; J: TRBJ1-4; D: TRBD1; DNA: TGTGCCAGTAGGGGAACAGGGGGAAGGGGACTGTTTTTT; CDR3: CASRGTGGRGLFF
V: TRBV7-2; size: .; J: TRBJ2-1; D: .; DNA: TGTGCCAGCAGCTTACTGGGCCCCTACAATGAGCAGTTCTTC; CDR3: CASSLLGPYNEQFF
V: TRBV6-2/TRBV6-3; size: .; J: TRBJ2-1; D: TRBD1; DNA: TGTGCCAGCAGTTGGGGACAGGGGGCGAATGAGCAGTTCTTC; CDR3: CASSWGQGANEQFF
V: TRBV5-5; size: .; J: TRBJ2-3; D: .; DNA: TGTGCCAGCAGCTTGCCTGGGGATGCGGATACGCAGTATTTT; CDR3: CASSLPGDADTQYF
V: TRBV6-2/TRBV6-3; size: once; J: TRBJ1-3; D: .; DNA: TGTGCCAGCAGTTCTGCGGGGGGCGTCCAGCGTGGAAACACCATATATTTT; CDR3: CASSSAGGVQRGNTIYF
V: TRBV7-8; size: .; J: TRBJ1-4; D: TRBD1; DNA: TGTGCCAGCAGCTTAGAAGGCAGGGGGGCTAATGAAAAACTGTTTTTT; CDR3: CASSLEGRGANEKLFF
V: TRBV19; size: .; J: TRBJ2-7; D: .; DNA: TGTGCCAGTAGTATAGGCGCAGGGTCCTACGAGCAGTACTTC; CDR3: CASSIGAGSYEQYF
V: TRBV12-3/TRBV12-4; size: once; J: TRBJ2-7; D: .; DNA: TGTGCCAGCGGACGTGACAGAGCAAACGAGCAGTACTTC; CDR3: CASGRDRANEQYF
V: TRBV7-8; size: .; J: TRBJ1-2; D: .; DNA: TGTGCCAGCAGCTTAGGGGGAGACGGCCACTATGGCTACACCTTC; CDR3: CASSLGGDGHYGYTF